This is a list of T cell receptor beta chains from one sample in a study of blood T cell repertoires in COVID-19. Some clones are missing from TCRdb's copy, which holds only in-frame ones; the method was immunoSEQ multiplex PCR. Of over 200,000 clones in the sample, about 90% were seen once. The source material was peripheral blood. The receptor set was obtained from a man between 35 and 55 years old with active or convalescent COVID-19. Each CDR3 is given with its conserved first and last residue. A D gene is named only where the DNA matches it firmly. The size entry is marked missing in some rows and otherwise reads once, few, many or a size class.

V gene: TRBV2
D gene: -
J gene: TRBJ2-3
clone size: -
CDR3 DNA: TGTGCCAGCAGTGAGACGGGGGGCGGAAGGTATTTT
CDR3 protein: CASSETGGGRYF

V gene: TRBV14
D gene: TRBD1
J gene: TRBJ1-6
clone size: -
CDR3 DNA: TGTGCCAGCAGCCAAGGGACAGGGTGGAATTCACCCCTCCACTTT
CDR3 protein: CASSQGTGWNSPLHF

V gene: TRBV6-5
D gene: -
J gene: TRBJ2-7
clone size: -
CDR3 DNA: TGTGCCAGCAGGACAGGCCCCGACTCCTACGAGCAGTACTTC
CDR3 protein: CASRTGPDSYEQYF

V gene: TRBV24-1
D gene: -
J gene: TRBJ1-2
clone size: -
CDR3 DNA: TGTGCCACCGCGGACAGCAACTATGGCTACACCTTC
CDR3 protein: CATADSNYGYTF

V gene: TRBV7-3
D gene: TRBD1
J gene: TRBJ2-1
clone size: -
CDR3 DNA: TGTGCCAGCAGCATATCGGACAGGGGAGGGAATGAGCAGTTCTTC
CDR3 protein: CASSISDRGGNEQFF

V gene: TRBV5-4
D gene: -
J gene: TRBJ2-5
clone size: -
CDR3 DNA: TGTGCCAGCAGCTTTATTTCCGTCCAGGAGACCCAGTACTTC
CDR3 protein: CASSFISVQETQYF

V gene: TRBV11-2
D gene: -
J gene: TRBJ1-2
clone size: -
CDR3 DNA: TGTGCCAGCAGCTTATGGACAGCCATGACAGCTAACTATGGCTACACCTTC
CDR3 protein: CASSLWTAMTANYGYTF

V gene: TRBV2
D gene: -
J gene: TRBJ1-1
clone size: few
CDR3 DNA: TGTGCCAGCGCGGGGGGTCGTTCGAACACTGAAGCTTTCTTT
CDR3 protein: CASAGGRSNTEAFF

V gene: TRBV9
D gene: TRBD1
J gene: TRBJ2-6
clone size: -
CDR3 DNA: TGTGCCAGCAGCCTACGGGACAGGGGGTGGGCTGGGGCCAACGTCCTGACTTTC
CDR3 protein: CASSLRDRGWAGANVLTF

V gene: TRBV9
D gene: -
J gene: TRBJ2-2
clone size: once
CDR3 DNA: TGTGCCAGCAGCGTAGGTTTACTGGAGCGAATGAACACCGGGGAGCTGTTTTTT
CDR3 protein: CASSVGLLERMNTGELFF

V gene: TRBV28
D gene: -
J gene: TRBJ2-7
clone size: -
CDR3 DNA: TGTGCCAGCAGTCCCCGACTAGGAGGGCAGTACTTC
CDR3 protein: CASSPRLGGQYF

V gene: TRBV28
D gene: -
J gene: TRBJ1-2
clone size: -
CDR3 DNA: TGTGCCAGCGTCCTCGGGGGACCAGGGCCGCGTGGCTACACCTTC
CDR3 protein: CASVLGGPGPRGYTF

V gene: TRBV28
D gene: -
J gene: TRBJ1-2
clone size: -
CDR3 DNA: TGTGCCAGCAGTACCCCACAGGGCTGGGATTATGGCTACACCTTC
CDR3 protein: CASSTPQGWDYGYTF

V gene: TRBV7-8
D gene: -
J gene: TRBJ1-5
clone size: -
CDR3 DNA: TGTGCCACCTCTACAGGGAGCAATCAGCCCCAGCATTTT
CDR3 protein: CATSTGSNQPQHF

V gene: TRBV27
D gene: TRBD2
J gene: TRBJ2-1
clone size: -
CDR3 DNA: TGTGCCAGCAGCTACGGACTAGCGGGAGGCAATGAGCAGTTCTTC
CDR3 protein: CASSYGLAGGNEQFF

V gene: TRBV10-2
D gene: TRBD2
J gene: TRBJ2-7
clone size: -
CDR3 DNA: TGCGCCAGCAATTCCATCGACGGACTAGCGGGGGTATACGAGCAGTACTTC
CDR3 protein: CASNSIDGLAGVYEQYF

V gene: TRBV5-4
D gene: TRBD1
J gene: TRBJ2-7
clone size: -
CDR3 DNA: TGTGCCAGCAGCTTGGCCGGGGGACAGGGGTACTACGAGCAGTACTTC
CDR3 protein: CASSLAGGQGYYEQYF

V gene: TRBV19
D gene: TRBD2
J gene: TRBJ2-3
clone size: -
CDR3 DNA: TGTGCCAGTAAAATGTCAGCGGGGGGGTTAACTAGCACAGATACGCAGTATTTT
CDR3 protein: CASKMSAGGLTSTDTQYF

V gene: TRBV21-1
D gene: -
J gene: TRBJ1-2
clone size: -
CDR3 DNA: TGTGCCAGGACAAGGGACAGGCAGAACTATGGCTACACCTTC
CDR3 protein: CARTRDRQNYGYTF

V gene: TRBV5-1
D gene: -
J gene: TRBJ2-2
clone size: -
CDR3 DNA: TGCGCCAGCAGCTTGATCCTGGGCCATAACACCGGGGAGCTGTTTTTT
CDR3 protein: CASSLILGHNTGELFF

V gene: TRBV18
D gene: -
J gene: TRBJ1-2
clone size: -
CDR3 DNA: TGTGCCAGCTCAAATACAGGGTATATACCCCCGGGGTATGGCTACACCTTC
CDR3 protein: CASSNTGYIPPGYGYTF

V gene: TRBV27
D gene: TRBD1
J gene: TRBJ2-7
clone size: -
CDR3 DNA: TGTGCCAGCAGTCTCCAAGGACAGGGGTGGATCTACGAGCAGTACTTC
CDR3 protein: CASSLQGQGWIYEQYF

V gene: TRBV27
D gene: TRBD1
J gene: TRBJ2-7
clone size: -
CDR3 DNA: TGTGCCAGCAGTTCCCTCCGGGACAGAGGGCAGTACTTC
CDR3 protein: CASSSLRDRGQYF

V gene: TRBV5-1
D gene: -
J gene: TRBJ2-6
clone size: -
CDR3 DNA: TGCGCCAGCAGCTCAGCCCAGGCGCCGGGGGCCAACGTCCTGACTTTC
CDR3 protein: CASSSAQAPGANVLTF

V gene: TRBV3-1/TRBV3-2
D gene: TRBD1
J gene: TRBJ2-7
clone size: few
CDR3 DNA: TGTGCCAGCAGCCTGGGACAGGGTAGCTCCGAGCAGTACTTC
CDR3 protein: CASSLGQGSSEQYF

V gene: TRBV4-1
D gene: -
J gene: TRBJ1-1
clone size: -
CDR3 DNA: TGCGCCAGCAGCCAAGAGGCTACAGGGATGAACACTGAAGCTTTCTTT
CDR3 protein: CASSQEATGMNTEAFF

V gene: TRBV2
D gene: -
J gene: TRBJ2-7
clone size: -
CDR3 DNA: TGTGCCAGCAAAACAATGGGGGCCGAGCAGTACTTC
CDR3 protein: CASKTMGAEQYF

V gene: TRBV4-1
D gene: -
J gene: TRBJ1-3
clone size: many
CDR3 DNA: TGCGCCAGCAGCCGAGGACAGAACTCTGGAAACACCATATATTTT
CDR3 protein: CASSRGQNSGNTIYF

V gene: TRBV5-1
D gene: -
J gene: TRBJ1-2
clone size: -
CDR3 DNA: TGCGCCAGCAGCTTGAGTCAGGCGATAGGCTATGGCTACACCTTC
CDR3 protein: CASSLSQAIGYGYTF

V gene: TRBV28
D gene: -
J gene: TRBJ1-3
clone size: -
CDR3 DNA: TGTGCCAGCAGTTTTCGGGGTGTCTCTGGAAACACCATATATTTT
CDR3 protein: CASSFRGVSGNTIYF

V gene: TRBV9
D gene: TRBD1
J gene: TRBJ1-2
clone size: once
CDR3 DNA: TGTGCCAGCAGCGTAGATTTACAGGGGGACTATGGCTACACCTTC
CDR3 protein: CASSVDLQGDYGYTF

V gene: TRBV5-4
D gene: TRBD2
J gene: TRBJ2-2
clone size: -
CDR3 DNA: TGTGCCAGCAGCGGGGGGGAGAGCGGAACCGGGGAGCTGTTTTTT
CDR3 protein: CASSGGESGTGELFF

V gene: TRBV27
D gene: TRBD2
J gene: TRBJ2-1
clone size: -
CDR3 DNA: TGTGCCAGCAGTCATGTTGCGGGGGTGTCCTACAATGAGCAGTTCTTC
CDR3 protein: CASSHVAGVSYNEQFF

V gene: TRBV21-1
D gene: -
J gene: TRBJ1-3
clone size: -
CDR3 DNA: TGTGCCAGCAGCAATGGGGCAAGCTCTGGAAACACCATATATTTT
CDR3 protein: CASSNGASSGNTIYF

V gene: TRBV9
D gene: TRBD2
J gene: TRBJ2-1
clone size: -
CDR3 DNA: TGTGCCAGCAGCGCCGCGGGACTAGCGGGGGGGTGGAGCTCCTACAATGAGCAGTTCTTC
CDR3 protein: CASSAAGLAGGWSSYNEQFF

V gene: TRBV28
D gene: -
J gene: TRBJ1-5
clone size: few
CDR3 DNA: TGTGCCAGCAGTAAACTTGGGCAGGGAAGCAATCAGCCCCAGCATTTT
CDR3 protein: CASSKLGQGSNQPQHF

V gene: TRBV7-9
D gene: TRBD1
J gene: TRBJ1-1
clone size: -
CDR3 DNA: TGTGCCAGCAGCTTGACAGGGGTGACTGAAGCTTTCTTT
CDR3 protein: CASSLTGVTEAFF

V gene: TRBV3-1/TRBV3-2
D gene: -
J gene: TRBJ1-1
clone size: -
CDR3 DNA: TGTGCCAGCAGCCAACCGGAAGGGGGCACTGAAGCTTTCTTT
CDR3 protein: CASSQPEGGTEAFF

V gene: TRBV7-9
D gene: -
J gene: TRBJ1-5
clone size: -
CDR3 DNA: TGTGCCAGCAGCCCTCAGGGGAGGGATCAGCCCCAGCATTTT
CDR3 protein: CASSPQGRDQPQHF

V gene: TRBV6-1
D gene: -
J gene: TRBJ1-6
clone size: -
CDR3 DNA: TGTGCCAGCAGTGACGGGGGGGGATTGATTTATAATTCACCCCTCCACTTT
CDR3 protein: CASSDGGGLIYNSPLHF

V gene: TRBV5-1
D gene: TRBD1
J gene: TRBJ1-6
clone size: -
CDR3 DNA: TGCGCCAGCAGCTTGCGAGAGACAGGGGGTAGTGGTTCACCCCTCCACTTT
CDR3 protein: CASSLRETGGSGSPLHF

V gene: TRBV11-2
D gene: TRBD1
J gene: TRBJ1-2
clone size: once
CDR3 DNA: TGTGCCAGCAGCTTATTGGGACAGGGCGTCTATGGCTACACCTTC
CDR3 protein: CASSLLGQGVYGYTF

V gene: TRBV19
D gene: TRBD1
J gene: TRBJ2-7
clone size: -
CDR3 DNA: TGTGCCAGTAGTTTTTCGACAGGGGGGTCCTACGAGCAGTACTTC
CDR3 protein: CASSFSTGGSYEQYF

V gene: TRBV12-3/TRBV12-4
D gene: TRBD1
J gene: TRBJ1-1
clone size: -
CDR3 DNA: TGTGCCAGCAGGACAGGGGCCACTGAAGCTTTCTTT
CDR3 protein: CASRTGATEAFF

V gene: TRBV10-1
D gene: -
J gene: TRBJ2-1
clone size: many
CDR3 DNA: TGCGCCAGCAGTGGATCCCGGGAGCAGTTCTTC
CDR3 protein: CASSGSREQFF

V gene: TRBV18
D gene: TRBD1
J gene: TRBJ2-1
clone size: once
CDR3 DNA: TGTGCCAGCTCACCGAGGGACAGGGGTACCTACAATGAGCAGTTCTTC
CDR3 protein: CASSPRDRGTYNEQFF

V gene: TRBV2
D gene: TRBD1
J gene: TRBJ2-7
clone size: -
CDR3 DNA: TGTGCCAGCAGTGACAGGCAGGGGGCGTACGAGCAGTACTTC
CDR3 protein: CASSDRQGAYEQYF

V gene: TRBV5-1
D gene: TRBD1
J gene: TRBJ1-1
clone size: -
CDR3 DNA: TGCGCCAGCAGCTTGGGACAGGGTTTCGTGAACACTGAAGCTTTCTTT
CDR3 protein: CASSLGQGFVNTEAFF